The present T cell receptor (beta chain) was sequenced within a study of cytomegalovirus exposure and HLA in healthy donors. PCR used 60 Vbeta primers and 13 Jbeta primers. Sequencing was performed with immunoSEQ multiplex PCR; in TCRdb, only in-frame clones are kept and a portion is missing. The profile covers 160,000 or so clones, with around three quarters appearing a single time and under 7.5% taken by the ten largest. The table lists this clone with a few counts. The V segment lost 5 bases and the J segment 7 bases; nucleotides outside the gene matches: 10. The germline CDR1 and CDR2 sequences are MNHNY and SVGAGI (reference sequence). The CDR3 spans 14 residues.

V usage is TRBV6-6 and J usage is TRBJ1-1; 7 nucleotides align to TRBD1. Sequencing was carried out using PBMCs. The sequence came from a man aged 40-55 years in good health and CMV-seronegative. This chain's CDR3 is CASSSLQGGNEAFF. The CDR3 nucleotides are TGTGCCAGCAGTAGCCTCCAGGGGGGTAATGAAGCTTTCTTT.